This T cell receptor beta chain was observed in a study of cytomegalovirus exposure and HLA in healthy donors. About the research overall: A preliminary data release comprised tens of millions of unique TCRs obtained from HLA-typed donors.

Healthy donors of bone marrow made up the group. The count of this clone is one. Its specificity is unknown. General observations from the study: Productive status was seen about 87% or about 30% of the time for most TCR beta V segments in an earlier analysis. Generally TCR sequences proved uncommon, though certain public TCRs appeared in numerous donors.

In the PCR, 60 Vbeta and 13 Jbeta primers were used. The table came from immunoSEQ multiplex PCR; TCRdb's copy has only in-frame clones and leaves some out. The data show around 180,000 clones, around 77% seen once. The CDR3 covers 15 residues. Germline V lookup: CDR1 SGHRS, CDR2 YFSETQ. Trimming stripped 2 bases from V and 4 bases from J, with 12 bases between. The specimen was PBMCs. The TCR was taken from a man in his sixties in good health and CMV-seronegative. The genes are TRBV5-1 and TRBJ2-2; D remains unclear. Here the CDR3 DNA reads TGCGCCAGCAGCTTTAACTACCCATCCACCGGGGAGCTGTTTTTT. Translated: CASSFNYPSTGELFF.